Each of the 6 T cell receptor beta chains below was sequenced from the same sample in a study of T cell responses to AZD1222 COVID-19 vaccine. Assay used: immunoSEQ multiplex PCR; TCRdb lists only in-frame clones, some missing. The sample yields some 140,000 clones, roughly 80% seen once. The material sequenced was peripheral blood, taken on day 0 of AZD1222 vaccination. The origin of the receptors is an adult in good health.

The chain carries TRBV11-2 and TRBJ2-2, with D uncertain. Trimming removed 9 bases from V and 1 base from J, with 9 bases in between. The CDR3 extends over 13 amino acids. The germline gives CDR1 SGHAT, CDR2 FQNNGV. CDR3 amino acids: CASYGQNTGELFF. The CDR3 coding sequence is TGTGCCAGTTACGGCCAGAACACCGGGGAGCTGTTTTTT. The full variable domain, rest sourced from reference TRBV11-2 and TRBJ2-2, is EAGVAQSPRYKIIEKRQSVAFWCNPISGHATLYWYQQILGQGPKLLIQFQNNGVVDDSQLPKDRFSAERLKGVDSTLKIQPAKLEDSAVYLCASYGQNTGELFFGEGSRLTVL.

This clone was observed a few times. The V and J genes are TRBV5-5 and TRBJ1-1; D is possibly TRBD1 (5 bases). V was pared by 6 bases and J by 5 bases, with 17 bases between. This CDR3 contains 14 residues. The germline gives CDR1 SGHKS, CDR2 YYEKEE (reference sequence). DNA of the CDR3: TGTGCCAGCACGCCCCTCGCGCAGGGAACTGAAGCTTTCTTT. Residues: CASTPLAQGTEAFF.

This chain joins TRBV5-6 and TRBJ1-5; TRBD1 matches at 11 bases. The CDR3 consists of 16 residues. Germline V lookup: CDR1 SGHDT, CDR2 YYEEEE. V lost 3 bases to trimming and J lost 6 bases; unmatched junction nucleotides: 8. CDR3 sequence reads: CASSSTDRGLTQPQHF. The CDR3 region has the DNA TGTGCCAGCAGCTCGACGGACAGGGGGCTGACTCAGCCCCAGCATTTT. Combining the CDR3 with reference TRBV5-6 and TRBJ1-5 gives the whole variable domain DAGVTQSPTHLIKTRGQQVTLRCSPKSGHDTVSWYQQALGQGPQFIFQYYEEEERQRGNFPDRFSGHQFPNYSSELNVNALLLGDSALYLCASSSTDRGLTQPQHFGDGTRLSIL.

This clone was picked up one time. This rearrangement joins TRBV7-9 to TRBJ2-6; D ambiguous. This CDR3 spans 17 amino acids. V shed 2 bases and J shed 0 bases, with 11 bases lying between them. CDR1 and CDR2 (germline): SEHNR, FQNEAQ (reference sequence). The CDR3 bases are TGTGCCAGCAGCTTATCCGACCGCCGCTCTGGGGCCAACGTCCTGACTTTC. The encoded protein is CASSLSDRRSGANVLTF.

The J gene is TRBJ1-2, the V gene TRBV27, with 9 bases identical to TRBD1. V gave up 9 bases and J gave up 8 bases; unmatched junction bases: 10. Germline V CDR1 and CDR2: MNHEY, SMNVEV (reference sequence). The CDR3 contains 13 residues. This chain's CDR3 is CASRDRAFSGYTF. The CDR3 nucleotides are TGTGCCAGTCGGGACAGGGCCTTTTCGGGCTACACCTTC.

This clone has only a few counts. V and J are TRBV7-8 and TRBJ1-4, with 10 bases that match TRBD1. The CDR3 runs to 14 residues. V was pared by 4 bases and J by 8 bases, with 4 bases of the junction left unmatched. Germline V CDR1 and CDR2: SGHVS, FQNEAQ. The CDR3 spells CASSSWTGGEKLFF. DNA for the CDR3: TGTGCCAGCAGCTCGTGGACAGGGGGGGAAAAACTGTTTTTT. The full variable domain, with the rest looked up from reference TRBV7-8 and TRBJ1-4, is GAGVSQSPRYKVAKRGQDVALRCDPISGHVSLFWYQQALGQGPEFLTYFQNEAQLDKSGLPSDRFFAERPEGSVSTLKIQRTQQEDSAVYLCASSSWTGGEKLFFGSGTQLSVL.